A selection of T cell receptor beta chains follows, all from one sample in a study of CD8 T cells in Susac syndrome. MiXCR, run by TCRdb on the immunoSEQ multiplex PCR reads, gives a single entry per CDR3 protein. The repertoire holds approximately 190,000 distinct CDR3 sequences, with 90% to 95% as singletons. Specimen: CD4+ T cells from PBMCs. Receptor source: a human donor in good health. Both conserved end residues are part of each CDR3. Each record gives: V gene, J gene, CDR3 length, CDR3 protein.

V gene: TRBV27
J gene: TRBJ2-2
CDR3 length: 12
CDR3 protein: CASRLNHGELFF

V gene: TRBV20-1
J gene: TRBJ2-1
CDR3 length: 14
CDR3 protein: CSAEGTGAYNEQFF

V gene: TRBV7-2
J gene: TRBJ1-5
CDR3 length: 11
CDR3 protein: CASSLKGQQHF

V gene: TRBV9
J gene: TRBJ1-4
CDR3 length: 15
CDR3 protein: CASSVRGGLSEKLFF

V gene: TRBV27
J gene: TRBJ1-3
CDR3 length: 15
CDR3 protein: CASSVQGSSGNTIYF

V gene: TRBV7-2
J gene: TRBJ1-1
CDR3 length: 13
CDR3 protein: CASSLGGRGEAFF

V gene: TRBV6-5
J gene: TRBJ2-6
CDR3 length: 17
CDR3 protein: CASSNLGQLSGANVLTF

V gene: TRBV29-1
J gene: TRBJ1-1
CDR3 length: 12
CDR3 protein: CSGRDSSTEAFF

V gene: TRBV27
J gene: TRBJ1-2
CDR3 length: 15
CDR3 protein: CASSSAGTGGDGYTF

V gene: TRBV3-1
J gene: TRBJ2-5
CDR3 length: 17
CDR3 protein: CASSQRRASGFRETQYF

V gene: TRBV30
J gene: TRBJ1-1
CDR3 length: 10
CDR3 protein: CALQGANAFF

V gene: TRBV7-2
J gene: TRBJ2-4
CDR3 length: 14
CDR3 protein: CASSLREGKNIQYF

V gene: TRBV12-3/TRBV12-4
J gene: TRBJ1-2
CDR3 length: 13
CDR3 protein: CASTPSRDYGYTF

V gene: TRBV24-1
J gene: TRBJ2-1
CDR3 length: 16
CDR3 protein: CATSDLVRAAHNEQFF

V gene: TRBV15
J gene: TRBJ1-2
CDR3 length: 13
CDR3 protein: CATSRVGGNGYTF

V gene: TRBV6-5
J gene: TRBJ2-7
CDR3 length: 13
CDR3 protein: CASSYKGRHEQYF

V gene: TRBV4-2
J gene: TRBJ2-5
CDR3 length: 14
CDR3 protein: CASSQTSLQETQYF

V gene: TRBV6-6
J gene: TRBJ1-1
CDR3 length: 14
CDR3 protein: CASSYRQGNTEAFF

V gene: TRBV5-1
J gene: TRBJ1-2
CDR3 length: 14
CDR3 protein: CASSLAGGDYGYTF

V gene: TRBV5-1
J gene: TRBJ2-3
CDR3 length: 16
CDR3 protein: CASSLAPSNGQDTQYF

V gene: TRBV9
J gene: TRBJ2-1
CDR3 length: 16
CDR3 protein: CASSVGEQGASNEQFF

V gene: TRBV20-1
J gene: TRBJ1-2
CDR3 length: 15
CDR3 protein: CSARAGDSNFYGYTF

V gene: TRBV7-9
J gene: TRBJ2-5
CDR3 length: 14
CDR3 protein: CASSLQAYQETQYF

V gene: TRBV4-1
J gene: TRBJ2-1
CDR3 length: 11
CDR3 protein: CASSQSDEQFF

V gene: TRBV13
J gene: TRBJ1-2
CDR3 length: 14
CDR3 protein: CASSATGVRYGYTF

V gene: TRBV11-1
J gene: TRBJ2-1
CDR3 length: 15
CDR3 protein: CASSLAVISYNEQFF

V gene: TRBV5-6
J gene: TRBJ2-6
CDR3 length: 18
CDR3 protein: CASSPSGRGYSGANVLTF

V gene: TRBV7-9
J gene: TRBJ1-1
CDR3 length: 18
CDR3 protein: CASSLANLQDRDPTEAFF